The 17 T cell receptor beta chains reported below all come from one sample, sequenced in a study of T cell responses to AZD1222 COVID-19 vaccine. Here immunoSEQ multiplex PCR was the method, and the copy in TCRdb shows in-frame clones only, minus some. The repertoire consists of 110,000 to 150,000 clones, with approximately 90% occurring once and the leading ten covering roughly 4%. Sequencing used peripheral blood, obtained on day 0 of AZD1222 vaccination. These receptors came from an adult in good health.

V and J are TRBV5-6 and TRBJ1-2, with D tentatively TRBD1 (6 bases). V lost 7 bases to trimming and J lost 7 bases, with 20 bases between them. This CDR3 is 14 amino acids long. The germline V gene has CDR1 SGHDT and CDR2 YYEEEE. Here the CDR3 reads CASLGEGGTRGYTF. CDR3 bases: TGTGCCAGCCTTGGCGAAGGGGGAACTCGTGGCTACACCTTC.

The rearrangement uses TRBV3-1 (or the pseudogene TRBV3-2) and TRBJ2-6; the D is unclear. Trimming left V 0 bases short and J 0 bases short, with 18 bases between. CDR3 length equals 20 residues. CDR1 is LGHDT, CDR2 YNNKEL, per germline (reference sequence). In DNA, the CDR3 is TGTGCCAGCAGCCAAGATAGGAGATTAGTTTTCTTCTCTGGGGCCAACGTCCTGACTTTC. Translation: CASSQDRRLVFFSGANVLTF.

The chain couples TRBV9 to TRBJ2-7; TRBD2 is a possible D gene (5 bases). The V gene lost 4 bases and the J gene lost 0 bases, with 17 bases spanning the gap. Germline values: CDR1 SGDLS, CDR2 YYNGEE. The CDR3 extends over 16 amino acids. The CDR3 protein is CASSPRGSVSSYEQYF. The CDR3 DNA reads TGTGCCAGCAGCCCCCGGGGTAGCGTAAGCTCCTACGAGCAGTACTTC.

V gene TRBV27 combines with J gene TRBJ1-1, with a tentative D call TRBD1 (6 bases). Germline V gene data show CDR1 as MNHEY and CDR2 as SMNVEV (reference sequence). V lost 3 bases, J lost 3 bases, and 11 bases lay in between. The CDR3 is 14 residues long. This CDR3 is CASSFYRADTEAFF. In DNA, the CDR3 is TGTGCCAGCAGTTTTTACAGGGCAGACACTGAAGCTTTCTTT.

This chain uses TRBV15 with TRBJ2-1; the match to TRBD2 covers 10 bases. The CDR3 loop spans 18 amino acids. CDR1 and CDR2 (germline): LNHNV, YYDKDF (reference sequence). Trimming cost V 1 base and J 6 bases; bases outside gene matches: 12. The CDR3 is CATSRVRRAGGPSNEQFF. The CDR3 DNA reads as TGTGCCACCAGCAGAGTTCGGAGAGCGGGAGGGCCAAGCAATGAGCAGTTCTTC.

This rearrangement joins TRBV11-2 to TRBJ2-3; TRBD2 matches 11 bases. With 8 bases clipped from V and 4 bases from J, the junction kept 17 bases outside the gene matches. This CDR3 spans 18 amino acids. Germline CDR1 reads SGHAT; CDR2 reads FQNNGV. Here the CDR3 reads CASRLSAVAGGLPDTQYF. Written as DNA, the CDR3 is TGTGCCAGCCGGCTCTCGGCTGTAGCGGGAGGGCTGCCAGATACGCAGTATTTT.

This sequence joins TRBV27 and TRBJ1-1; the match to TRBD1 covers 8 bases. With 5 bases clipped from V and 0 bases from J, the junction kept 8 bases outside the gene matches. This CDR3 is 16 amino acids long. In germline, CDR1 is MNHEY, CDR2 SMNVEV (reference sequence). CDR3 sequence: CASSGQGTHLNTEAFF. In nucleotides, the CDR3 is TGTGCCAGCAGTGGACAGGGCACACATCTGAACACTGAAGCTTTCTTT.

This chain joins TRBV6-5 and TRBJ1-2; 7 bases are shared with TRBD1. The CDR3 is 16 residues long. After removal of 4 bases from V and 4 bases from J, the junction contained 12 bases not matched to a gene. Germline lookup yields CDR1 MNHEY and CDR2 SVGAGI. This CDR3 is CASSSFHRGPSYGYTF. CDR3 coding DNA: TGTGCCAGCAGTTCATTTCACAGGGGACCGAGCTATGGCTACACCTTC.

The CDR3 DNA follows: TGTGCCAGCAGCTTAGTGGGGACTAACGAGCAGTACTTC. Its protein product is CASSLVGTNEQYF. The genes are TRBV7-8 and TRBJ2-7; 7 bases fit TRBD2. Trimming at V came to 1 base and at J to 5 bases, leaving 2 bases not matched to a gene. Germline assignment: CDR1 SGHVS and CDR2 FQNEAQ. The CDR3 consists of 13 residues.

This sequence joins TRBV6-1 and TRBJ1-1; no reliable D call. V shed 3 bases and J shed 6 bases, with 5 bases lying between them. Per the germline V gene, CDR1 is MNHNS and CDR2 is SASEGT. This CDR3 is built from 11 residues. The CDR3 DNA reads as TGTGCCAGCAGTGATCCTCCTGAAGCTTTCTTT. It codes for CASSDPPEAFF.

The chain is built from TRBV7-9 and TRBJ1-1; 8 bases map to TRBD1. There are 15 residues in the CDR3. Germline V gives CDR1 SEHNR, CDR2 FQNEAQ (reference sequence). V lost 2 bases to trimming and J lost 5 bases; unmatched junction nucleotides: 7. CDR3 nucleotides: TGTGCCAGCAGCTTATGGCAGGGGGCTTGGACTGAAGCTTTCTTT. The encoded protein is CASSLWQGAWTEAFF.

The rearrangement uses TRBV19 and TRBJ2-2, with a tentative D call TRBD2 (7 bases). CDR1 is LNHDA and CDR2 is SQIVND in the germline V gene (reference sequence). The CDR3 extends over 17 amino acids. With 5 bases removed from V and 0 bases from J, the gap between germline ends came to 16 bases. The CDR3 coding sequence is TGTGCCAGTAGTGATCCACGGCGGGGGCCGAACACCGGGGAGCTGTTTTTT. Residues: CASSDPRRGPNTGELFF.

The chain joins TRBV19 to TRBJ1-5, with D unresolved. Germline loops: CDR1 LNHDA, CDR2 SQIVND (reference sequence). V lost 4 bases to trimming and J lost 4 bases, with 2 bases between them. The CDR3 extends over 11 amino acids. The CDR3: CASSSNQPQHF. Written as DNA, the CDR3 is TGTGCCAGTAGTAGTAATCAGCCCCAGCATTTT. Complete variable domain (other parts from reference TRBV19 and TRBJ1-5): DGGITQSPKYLFRKEGQNVTLSCEQNLNHDAMYWYRQDPGQGLRLIYYSQIVNDFQKGDIAEGYSVSREKKESFPLTVTSAQKNPTAFYLCASSSNQPQHFGDGTRLSIL.

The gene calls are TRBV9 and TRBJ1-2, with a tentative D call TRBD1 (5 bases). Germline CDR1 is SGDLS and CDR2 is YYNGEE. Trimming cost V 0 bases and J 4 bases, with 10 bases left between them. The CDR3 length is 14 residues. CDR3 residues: CASSVVAGTYGYTF. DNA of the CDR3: TGTGCCAGCAGCGTAGTAGCAGGGACCTATGGCTACACCTTC.

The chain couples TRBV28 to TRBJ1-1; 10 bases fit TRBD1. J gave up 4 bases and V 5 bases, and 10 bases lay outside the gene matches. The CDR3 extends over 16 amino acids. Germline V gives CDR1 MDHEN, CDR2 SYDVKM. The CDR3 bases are TGTGCCAGCAGTGGCCGGGACAGGGGAAGGGGCACTGAAGCTTTCTTT. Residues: CASSGRDRGRGTEAFF. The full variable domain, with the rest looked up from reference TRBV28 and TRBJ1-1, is DVKVTQSSRYLVKRTGEKVFLECVQDMDHENMFWYRQDPGLGLRLIYFSYDVKMKEKGDIPEGYSVSREKKERFSLILESASTNQTSMYLCASSGRDRGRGTEAFFGQGTRLTVV.

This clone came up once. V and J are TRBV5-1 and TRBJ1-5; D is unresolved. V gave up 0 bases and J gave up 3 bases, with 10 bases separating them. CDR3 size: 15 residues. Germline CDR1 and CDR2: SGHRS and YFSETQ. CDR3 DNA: TGCGCCAGCAGCTTGGATCAGATCCCCAATCAGCCCCAGCATTTT. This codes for CASSLDQIPNQPQHF.

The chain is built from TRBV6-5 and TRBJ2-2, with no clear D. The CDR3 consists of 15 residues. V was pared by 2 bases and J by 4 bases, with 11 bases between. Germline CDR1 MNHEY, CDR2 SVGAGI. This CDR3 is CASSYRSGVTGELFF. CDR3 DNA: TGTGCCAGCAGTTACAGGTCAGGAGTCACCGGGGAGCTGTTTTTT.